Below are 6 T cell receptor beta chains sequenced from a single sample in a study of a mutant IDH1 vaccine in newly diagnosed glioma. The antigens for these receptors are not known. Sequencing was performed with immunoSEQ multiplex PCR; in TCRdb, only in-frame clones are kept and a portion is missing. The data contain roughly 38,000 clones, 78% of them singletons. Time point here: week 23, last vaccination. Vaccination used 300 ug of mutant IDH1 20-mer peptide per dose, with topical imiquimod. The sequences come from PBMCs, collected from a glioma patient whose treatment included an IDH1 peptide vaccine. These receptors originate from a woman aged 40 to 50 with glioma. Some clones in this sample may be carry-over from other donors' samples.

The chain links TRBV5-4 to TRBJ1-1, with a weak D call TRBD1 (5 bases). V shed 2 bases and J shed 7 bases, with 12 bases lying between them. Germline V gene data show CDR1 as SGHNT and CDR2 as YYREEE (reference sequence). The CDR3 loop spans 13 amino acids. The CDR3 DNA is TGTGCCAGCAGCTTTCAGGGAGGCATTGAAGCTTTCTTT. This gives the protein CASSFQGGIEAFF.

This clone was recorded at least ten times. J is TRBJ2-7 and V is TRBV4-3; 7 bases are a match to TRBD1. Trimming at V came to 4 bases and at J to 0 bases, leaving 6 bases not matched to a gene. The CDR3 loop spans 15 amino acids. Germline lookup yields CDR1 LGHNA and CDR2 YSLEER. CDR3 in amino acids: CASSRYTGVSYEQYF. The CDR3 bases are TGCGCCAGCAGCCGATACACAGGGGTCTCCTACGAGCAGTACTTC.

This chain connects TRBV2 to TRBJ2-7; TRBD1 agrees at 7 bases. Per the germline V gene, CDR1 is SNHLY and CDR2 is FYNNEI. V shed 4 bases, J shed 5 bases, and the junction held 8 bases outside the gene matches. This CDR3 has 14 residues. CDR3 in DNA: TGTGCCAGCAGTGTTGAGGGGGCTGACGACGAGCAGTACTTC. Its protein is CASSVEGADDEQYF.

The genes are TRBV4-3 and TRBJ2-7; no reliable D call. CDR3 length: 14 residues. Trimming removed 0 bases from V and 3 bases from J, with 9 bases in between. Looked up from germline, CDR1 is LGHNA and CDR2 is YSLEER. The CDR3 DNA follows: TGCGCCAGCAGCCAAGATGGCTTATACTACGAGCAGTACTTC. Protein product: CASSQDGLYYEQYF.

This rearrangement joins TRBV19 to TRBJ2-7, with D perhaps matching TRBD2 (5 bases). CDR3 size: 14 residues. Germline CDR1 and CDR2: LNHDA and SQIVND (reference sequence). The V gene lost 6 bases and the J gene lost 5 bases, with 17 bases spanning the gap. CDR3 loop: CASSLGGRGDEQYF. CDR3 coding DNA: TGTGCCAGTAGCCTTGGAGGTCGGGGTGACGAGCAGTACTTC. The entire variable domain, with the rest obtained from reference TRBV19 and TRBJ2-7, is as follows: DGGITQSPKYLFRKEGQNVTLSCEQNLNHDAMYWYRQDPGQGLRLIYYSQIVNDFQKGDIAEGYSVSREKKESFPLTVTSAQKNPTAFYLCASSLGGRGDEQYFGPGTRLTVT.

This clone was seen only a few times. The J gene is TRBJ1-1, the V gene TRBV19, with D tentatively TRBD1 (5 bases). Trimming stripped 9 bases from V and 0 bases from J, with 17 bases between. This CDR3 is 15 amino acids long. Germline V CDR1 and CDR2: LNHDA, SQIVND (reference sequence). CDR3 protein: CASGGPDYMNTEAFF. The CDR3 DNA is TGTGCCAGCGGGGGACCTGACTACATGAACACTGAAGCTTTCTTT.